This passage covers 26 T cell receptor beta chains from one sample sequenced in a study of blood T cell repertoires in COVID-19. This table comes from immunoSEQ multiplex PCR, and its TCRdb copy is limited to in-frame clones, with some not included. Among about 300,000 clones, 75% to 95% were seen once, and the ten largest hold about 7%. The specimen sequenced was peripheral blood. The receptor source for this set is a woman aged 25-40 years with COVID-19, enrolled during active disease.

The genes are TRBV4-1 and TRBJ2-1; 9 nucleotides match TRBD2. Germline CDR1 is MGHRA and CDR2 is YSYEKL. With V trimmed by 4 bases and J by 1 base, 8 bases remained unmatched. CDR3 length equals 17 residues. The CDR3 region is CASSPEFSGGSYNEQFF. CDR3 nucleotide sequence: TGCGCCAGCAGCCCGGAATTCAGCGGGGGGTCCTACAATGAGCAGTTCTTC.

This chain joins TRBV18 and TRBJ1-2, with D possibly TRBD1 on 5 matching bases. The germline V gene has CDR1 KGHSH and CDR2 LQKENI. This CDR3 is 12 amino acids long. Trimming cost V 7 bases and J 7 bases, with 13 bases left between them. For the CDR3, the DNA is TGTGCCAGCTTTGCCGGGGGGAGTGGCTACACCTTC. Translation: CASFAGGSGYTF. The variable domain in full, with the rest retrieved from reference TRBV18 and TRBJ1-2, is NAGVMQNPRHLVRRRGQEARLRCSPMKGHSHVYWYRQLPEEGLKFMVYLQKENIIDESGMPKERFSAEFPKEGPSILRIQQVVRGDSAAYFCASFAGGSGYTFGSGTRLTVV.

The rearrangement links TRBV6-2 or TRBV6-3 to TRBJ1-1; D is undetermined. Looked up from germline, CDR1 is MNHEY and CDR2 is SVGEGT. Trimming removed 0 bases at V and 1 base at J, with 6 bases between. This CDR3 is 14 amino acids long. The CDR3: CASSYSRGNTEAFF. The CDR3 coding sequence is TGTGCCAGCAGTTACTCTCGGGGGAACACTGAAGCTTTCTTT.

There are a few counts of this clone. The V call is TRBV29-1, the J call TRBJ1-3; D remains ambiguous. Trimming removed 6 bases at V and 0 bases at J, with 9 bases between. The CDR3 spans 13 residues. Germline CDR1 SQVTM, CDR2 ANQGSEA. This CDR3 is CSVPSFSGNTIYF. CDR3 sequence (DNA): TGCAGCGTCCCCTCGTTCTCTGGAAACACCATATATTTT.

This clone was counted once. J is TRBJ2-7 and V is TRBV3-1 (or the pseudogene TRBV3-2); D gene unclear. V was pared by 4 bases and J by 5 bases, with 9 bases between. The CDR3 extends over 12 amino acids. From germline, CDR1 is LGHDT and CDR2 YNNKEL (reference sequence). This chain's CDR3 is CASSPHRDEQYF. CDR3 sequence (DNA): TGTGCCAGCAGCCCCCACCGCGACGAGCAGTACTTC.

The chain links TRBV5-8 to TRBJ1-1; D perhaps matches TRBD1 (6 bases). The V end was cut by 7 bases, the J end by 4 bases, with 23 bases between. From germline, CDR1 is SGHTS and CDR2 YDEGEE. This CDR3 has 16 amino acids. The CDR3 here is CASGTTGTSTFTEAFF. The CDR3 nucleotides are TGTGCCAGCGGAACAACAGGGACGTCCACGTTCACTGAAGCTTTCTTT.

The V and J genes are TRBV5-1 and TRBJ2-1; 8 bases match TRBD2. V lost 6 bases and J lost 4; bases outside the gene matches: 6. Germline assignment: CDR1 SGHRS and CDR2 YFSETQ. The CDR3 totals 14 residues. CDR3 loop: CASKRETSYNEQFF. The CDR3 DNA follows: TGCGCCAGCAAGCGGGAGACGTCGTACAATGAGCAGTTCTTC.

V and J are TRBV4-1 and TRBJ1-5; no clear D gene. CDR1 MGHRA and CDR2 YSYEKL come from the germline V gene. The CDR3 covers 14 residues. With 2 bases removed from V and 7 bases from J, the gap between germline ends came to 12 bases. In DNA, the CDR3 is TGCGCCAGCAGCCAATTTGAGGATTCCCAGCCCCAGCATTTT. As protein: CASSQFEDSQPQHF.

V gene TRBV28 combines with J gene TRBJ1-5; 7 bases map to TRBD1. CDR3 length equals 16 residues. V dropped 5 bases and J dropped 0; count of bases not matched to a gene: 7. Germline assignment: CDR1 MDHEN and CDR2 SYDVKM. The chain's CDR3 is CASSTRTGNSNQPQHF. DNA of the CDR3: TGTGCCAGCAGTACCAGGACAGGTAATAGCAATCAGCCCCAGCATTTT. The full variable domain, with the rest looked up from reference TRBV28 and TRBJ1-5, is DVKVTQSSRYLVKRTGEKVFLECVQDMDHENMFWYRQDPGLGLRLIYFSYDVKMKEKGDIPEGYSVSREKKERFSLILESASTNQTSMYLCASSTRTGNSNQPQHFGDGTRLSIL.

V is TRBV5-1 and J is TRBJ1-5; no firm D call. The CDR3 spans 13 residues. Germline-derived CDR1 and CDR2 are SGHRS and YFSETQ. V was trimmed by 5 bases and J by 6 bases, leaving 12 bases between them. The CDR3 coding sequence is TGCGCCAGCAGGGTCCAGGAAGGTCAGCCCCAGCATTTT. Amino acids: CASRVQEGQPQHF.

The V call is TRBV27, the J call TRBJ1-5; no firm D call. The V end was cut by 6 bases, the J end by 3 bases, with 15 bases between. This CDR3 has 15 amino acids. Germline CDR1 and CDR2: MNHEY and SMNVEV (reference sequence). The CDR3 DNA is TGTGCCAGCAGACCCGCCCCCGAGATCAATCAGCCCCAGCATTTT. Protein: CASRPAPEINQPQHF.

The V gene is TRBV7-3, the J gene TRBJ2-5, with 8 bases fitting TRBD2. Germline values: CDR1 SGHTA, CDR2 FQGTGA. The J segment lost 5 bases and the V segment lost 2 bases, leaving 10 bases of the junction unmatched. This CDR3 is 16 amino acids long. CDR3 DNA sequence: TGTGCCAGCAGCTTACAGGGGTTAGCGGGACATGAGACCCAGTACTTC. Its translation is CASSLQGLAGHETQYF.

The rearrangement uses TRBV11-3 and TRBJ2-1, with D maybe TRBD2 (6 bases). The ends were cut back, 5 bases at V and 0 bases at J, with 17 bases in the middle. The CDR3 is 17 residues long. The germline V gene has CDR1 SGHNT and CDR2 YENEEA. Written as DNA, the CDR3 is TGTGCCAGCAGCCCGTTTGGTAGCGGCAGCTCCTACAATGAGCAGTTCTTC. It translates to CASSPFGSGSSYNEQFF.

The chain joins TRBV18 to TRBJ1-1, with 10 bases fitting TRBD1. The CDR3 is made up of 16 amino acids. Trimming cost V 4 bases and J 2 bases; bases outside gene matches: 7. CDR1 is KGHSH and CDR2 is LQKENI in the germline V gene. Here the CDR3 reads CASSHSGQGKNTEAFF. The CDR3 DNA reads TGTGCCAGCTCACACTCGGGACAGGGGAAAAACACTGAAGCTTTCTTT.

This clone turned up a few times. This chain links TRBV4-3 with TRBJ1-1, with TRBD1 as a possible D gene (5 bases). Per the germline V gene, CDR1 is LGHNA and CDR2 is YSLEER. The CDR3 has 14 residues. V was cut by 0 bases and J by 2 bases, with 7 bases left in between. CDR3 amino acids: CASSQEGGNTEAFF. DNA of the CDR3: TGCGCCAGCAGCCAAGAGGGGGGAAACACTGAAGCTTTCTTT.

The chain is built from TRBV29-1 and TRBJ1-4, with 11 bases fitting TRBD1. This CDR3 comprises 13 residues. J lost 7 bases, V lost 5 bases, and 3 bases had no gene match. Germline loops: CDR1 SQVTM, CDR2 ANQGSEA. CDR3 DNA: TGCAGCGTTCCGGGACAGGGGGGTGAAAAACTGTTTTTT. This encodes CSVPGQGGEKLFF.

The rearrangement uses TRBV6-5 and TRBJ1-5; 7 nucleotides align to TRBD1. The junction had 7 bases not matched to a gene; V was cut back by 6 bases and J by 5 bases. Germline loops: CDR1 MNHEY, CDR2 SVGAGI. This CDR3 has 14 residues. The CDR3 DNA sequence: TGTGCCAGCAGAGGGCGGACAGGAGATCAGCCCCAGCATTTT. Translating it yields CASRGRTGDQPQHF.

The chain recombines TRBV2 with TRBJ1-2; 7 nucleotides align to TRBD1. Germline CDR1 SNHLY, CDR2 FYNNEI. V was pared by 6 bases and J by 5 bases, with 12 bases of the junction left unmatched. This CDR3 spans 15 amino acids. The CDR3 reads CASRDRPGGLYGYTF. Here the CDR3 DNA reads TGTGCCAGCAGGGACAGGCCGGGCGGCCTATATGGCTACACCTTC.

The genes are TRBV10-1 and TRBJ2-4; 8 bases match TRBD2. Trimming removed 0 bases from V and 8 bases from J; junction bases left unmatched: 6. The CDR3 consists of 15 residues. Germline V gene data show CDR1 as WNHNN and CDR2 as SYGVQD (reference sequence). The CDR3 DNA reads as TGCGCCAGCAGTGAGTCGAGCGGGGGTGTCCACATTCAGTACTTC. This translates into CASSESSGGVHIQYF.

The chain links TRBV5-1 to TRBJ2-5; 10 bases match TRBD1. This CDR3 has 15 amino acids. After removal of 2 bases from V and 5 bases from J, the junction contained 6 bases not matched to a gene. Germline CDR1 is SGHRS and CDR2 is YFSETQ. The CDR3, as DNA: TGCGCCAGCAGCTTTGAGACAGGGGGCGATGAGACCCAGTACTTC. Amino acid sequence: CASSFETGGDETQYF.

The chain joins TRBV2 to TRBJ1-1, with D perhaps TRBD1 (5 bases). CDR1 is SNHLY and CDR2 is FYNNEI in the germline V gene. This CDR3 is 12 amino acids long. V lost 7 bases, J lost 4 bases, and 10 bases lay in between. CDR3 sequence (DNA): TGTGCCAGCACCCGCGGGGGCACTGAAGCTTTCTTT. Its protein is CASTRGGTEAFF.

Only one count was recorded for this clone. V and J are TRBV5-1 and TRBJ1-5; the match to TRBD1 covers 7 bases. V dropped 4 bases and J dropped 8; count of bases not matched to a gene: 6. The CDR3 extends over 13 amino acids. Germline V gene lookup returns CDR1 SGHRS and CDR2 YFSETQ. In DNA, the CDR3 is TGCGCCAGCAGCAGTACAGGGGAAGAGCCCCAGCATTTT. It encodes CASSSTGEEPQHF.

The chain employs TRBV18 and TRBJ1-4; 7 bases align to TRBD1. Germline V gene sequence: CDR1 KGHSH, CDR2 LQKENI. This CDR3 region has 14 residues. V was clipped by 4 bases and J by 10 bases; unmatched bases: 9. The CDR3 loop is CASSHRDSHGKLFF. The CDR3 DNA reads as TGTGCCAGCTCACACCGGGACAGCCATGGAAAACTGTTTTTT.

The chain uses TRBV2 and TRBJ2-5; D might be TRBD2 (5 bases). Germline loops: CDR1 SNHLY, CDR2 FYNNEI. This CDR3 spans 12 amino acids. V was shortened by 8 bases and J by 5 bases, with 12 bases between the two germline ends. CDR3 sequence (DNA): TGTGCCAGCCGGACTGCCGGGGAGACCCAGTACTTC. Translation: CASRTAGETQYF.

This chain connects TRBV6-6 to TRBJ2-1; D possibly corresponds to TRBD2 (6 bases). Germline lookup yields CDR1 MNHNY and CDR2 SVGAGI (reference sequence). V lost 0 bases and J 10 bases, leaving 10 bases between the germline ends. The CDR3 has 13 residues. The CDR3 sequence: CASSYSSGPEQFF. CDR3 nucleotide sequence: TGTGCCAGCAGTTACTCGAGCGGGCCCGAGCAGTTCTTC.

Here the CDR3 DNA reads TGTGCCAGTAGTATCCCCCTCCGGGACAGGGGAAGATCCGGGGAGCTGTTTTTT. Translating it yields CASSIPLRDRGRSGELFF. This rearrangement joins TRBV19 to TRBJ2-2; 10 bases agree with TRBD1. Germline trimming cut 3 bases from V and 6 bases from J; bases unmatched to any gene: 13. This CDR3 spans 18 amino acids. CDR1 and CDR2 from the germline V gene are LNHDA and SQIVND (reference sequence).